The 19 T cell receptor beta chains reported below all come from one sample, sequenced in a study of identical twins. Each CDR3 protein gets one entry after TCRdb re-called the 5' RACE reads with MiXCR. The table has about 790,000 distinct CDR3 sequences, about 18% seen once; the top ten hold around 13%. This sample was shared with a second study, whose subject was T cells expressing NK-cell markers.

Sequencing input: PBMCs. These receptors were obtained from a woman under 30 in good health.

The chain employs TRBV5-1 and TRBJ2-1, with 11 bases matching TRBD2. The length of the CDR3 is 13 residues. Germline CDR1 SGHRS, CDR2 YFSETQ. J gave up 5 bases and V 6 bases, and 1 base lay outside the gene matches. The CDR3: CASKLAGDNEQFF. The CDR3 DNA reads as TGCGCCAGCAAACTAGCGGGGGACAATGAGCAGTTCTTC.

This clonotype was seen a handful of times. The rearrangement uses TRBV29-1 and TRBJ2-1; TRBD2 matches 14 bases. The CDR3 sequence is 17 residues long. The J segment lost 1 base and the V segment lost 7 bases, leaving 9 bases of the junction unmatched. CDR1 is SQVTM, CDR2 ANQGSEA, per germline. This chain's CDR3 is CSASGTSGSLSYNEQFF. CDR3 in DNA: TGCAGCGCATCCGGGACTAGCGGGAGTCTTTCCTACAATGAGCAGTTCTTC.

This clonotype has just a few counts. The gene calls are TRBV12-3 or TRBV12-4 and TRBJ1-1; 7 bases fit TRBD1. V was pared by 6 bases and J by 3 bases, with 7 bases of the junction left unmatched. The CDR3 runs 14 residues. This CDR3 reads CASSPTRGHTEAFF. As DNA, the CDR3 is TGTGCCAGCAGCCCTACTAGGGGGCACACTGAAGCTTTCTTT.

This clonotype was detected ten times or more. The chain recombines TRBV10-3 with TRBJ1-2; D ambiguous. The CDR3 runs to 13 residues. Germline V lookup: CDR1 ENHRY, CDR2 SYGVKD. The V end was cut by 5 bases, the J end by 1 base, with 8 bases between. CDR3 protein: CAISTNSNYGYTF. CDR3 DNA sequence: TGTGCCATCAGTACTAACAGTAACTATGGCTACACCTTC.

The chain is built from TRBV6-5 and TRBJ1-1, with a tentative D call TRBD1 (5 bases). Per the germline V gene, CDR1 is MNHEY and CDR2 is SVGAGI. The CDR3 covers 11 residues. CDR3 nucleotide sequence: TGTACCTGTGGGGGGAGCACTGAAGCTTTCTTT. Translated: CTCGGSTEAFF.

This clonotype was recorded many times. This chain connects TRBV5-1 to TRBJ1-2; the D is unclear. This CDR3 is built from 12 residues. The germline V and J ends were trimmed by 8 bases and 2 bases, with 10 bases remaining between them. Germline V lookup: CDR1 SGHRS, CDR2 YFSETQ. For the CDR3, the DNA is TGCGCCAGTAAAGGCAGCAACTATGGCTACACCTTC. Its translation is CASKGSNYGYTF. Full variable domain (missing parts from reference TRBV5-1 and TRBJ1-2): KAGVTQTPRYLIKTRGQQVTLSCSPISGHRSVSWYQQTPGQGLQFLFEYFSETQRNKGNFPGRFSGRQFSNSRSEMNVSTLELGDSALYLCASKGSNYGYTFGSGTRLTVV.

For the CDR3, the DNA is TGTGCCAGCAGCTCCACAGGGGCTTATTATTATGGCTACACCTTC. Protein: CASSSTGAYYYGYTF. The chain combines TRBV5-5 with TRBJ1-2, with 7 positions matching TRBD1. V shed 3 bases and J 5 bases; nucleotides not matched to a gene: 10. There are 15 residues in the CDR3. Germline values: CDR1 SGHKS, CDR2 YYEKEE (reference sequence).

The chain recombines TRBV6-1 with TRBJ2-1, with a tentative D call TRBD1 (6 bases). The germline V gene has CDR1 MNHNS and CDR2 SASEGT. V gave up 5 bases and J gave up 0 bases, with 17 bases separating them. The length of the CDR3 is 17 residues. The CDR3, as DNA: TGTGCCAGCAGTACAGGCAGGGGTGACCCCTCCTACAATGAGCAGTTCTTC. As protein: CASSTGRGDPSYNEQFF.

As DNA, the CDR3 is TGTGCCAGCAGCCAAGGGGGACACCGGAACACTGAAGCTTTCTTT. Amino acids: CASSQGGHRNTEAFF. The chain has TRBV3-1 and TRBJ1-1; TRBD1 might be the D (6 bases). The CDR3 length is 15 residues. The V gene lost 1 base and the J gene lost 1 base, with 10 bases spanning the gap. The germline V gene encodes CDR1 LGHDT and CDR2 YNNKEL (reference sequence).

As DNA, the CDR3 is TGTGCCAGCAGTCATGAGGGACAGGGCGTCCACGAGCAGTACTTC. It is translated as CASSHEGQGVHEQYF. The V and J genes are TRBV6-1 and TRBJ2-7; 9 positions match TRBD1. The germline CDR1 and CDR2 sequences are MNHNS and SASEGT. J was trimmed by 5 bases and V by 5 bases; bases with no gene match: 10. The CDR3 runs 15 residues.

V usage is TRBV9 and J usage is TRBJ2-7; D gene uncertain. V was clipped by 5 bases and J by 4 bases, with 10 bases between them. CDR1 is SGDLS and CDR2 is YYNGEE in the germline V gene. The CDR3 consists of 12 residues. CDR3 residues: CASSNSLYEQYF. CDR3 in DNA: TGTGCCAGCAGTAACAGTCTGTACGAGCAGTACTTC.

The V call is TRBV15, the J call TRBJ1-1; no clear D gene. Germline-derived CDR1 and CDR2 are LNHNV and YYDKDF (reference sequence). The CDR3 has 15 amino acids. Deletions cut 1 base from V and 3 bases from J, with 12 bases between. The DNA of the CDR3 is TGTGCCACCAGCAGAGCTAATGCAGGTTACACTGAAGCTTTCTTT. Its protein product is CATSRANAGYTEAFF.

A few counts support this clonotype. This rearrangement joins TRBV20-1 to TRBJ2-2; 10 nucleotides line up with TRBD2. Germline values: CDR1 DFQATT, CDR2 SNEGSKA (reference sequence). The CDR3 contains 15 residues. V lost 3 bases to trimming and J lost 4 bases; unmatched junction nucleotides: 5. CDR3 nucleotides: TGCAGTGCTAGCCAGCGGGGGGGAATCACCGGGGAGCTGTTTTTT. Its translation: CSASQRGGITGELFF.

The chain is built from TRBV20-1 and TRBJ1-2; D ambiguous. With 3 bases removed from V and 4 bases from J, the gap between germline ends came to 9 bases. The CDR3 has 12 residues. CDR1 and CDR2 from the germline V gene are DFQATT and SNEGSKA (reference sequence). CDR3: CSASTDSYGYTF. Here the CDR3 DNA reads TGCAGTGCTAGCACAGATAGCTATGGCTACACCTTC.

The chain carries TRBV4-3 and TRBJ2-3; no definite D call. Trimming stripped 0 bases from V and 3 bases from J, with 13 bases between. This CDR3 comprises 16 residues. CDR1 is LGHNA, CDR2 YSLEER, per germline. The CDR3, as DNA: TGCGCCAGCAGCCAAGAAGCTACACGCATGACAGATACGCAGTATTTT. Translation gives CASSQEATRMTDTQYF.

This clonotype has more than one count but fewer than ten. The rearrangement links TRBV4-3 to TRBJ1-4; D is ambiguous. The CDR3 covers 15 residues. The germline V gene encodes CDR1 LGHNA and CDR2 YSLEER. Trimming took 0 bases from V and 4 from J, leaving 9 bases between them. CDR3 loop: CASSQDYRLNEKLFF. DNA of the CDR3: TGCGCCAGCAGCCAAGATTATCGGCTTAATGAAAAACTGTTTTTT.

The chain joins TRBV10-2 to TRBJ2-7; TRBD1 aligns across 9 bases. Germline-derived CDR1 and CDR2 are WSHSY and SAAADI. The CDR3 spans 16 residues. With V trimmed by 3 bases and J by 0 bases, 6 bases remained unmatched. The CDR3 here is CASSEIRDRVSYEQYF. The DNA of the CDR3 is TGCGCCAGCAGTGAAATCCGGGACAGGGTCTCCTACGAGCAGTACTTC.

The chain employs TRBV12-3 or TRBV12-4 and TRBJ2-3; 10 nucleotides line up with TRBD2. This CDR3 comprises 18 residues. CDR3 sequence reads: CTISPGGAGGLVTDTQYF. As DNA, the CDR3 is TGTACCATCAGCCCGGGAGGAGCGGGGGGGCTTGTCACAGATACGCAGTATTTT.

Ten or more counts support this clonotype. The chain links TRBV7-2 to TRBJ2-3, with TRBD2 matching 10 bases. The CDR3 is 17 residues long. V lost 1 base to trimming and J lost 4 bases; unmatched junction nucleotides: 8. The germline CDR1 and CDR2 sequences are SGHTA and FQGNSA. The CDR3 sequence: CASSLVGLAGDSDTQYF. In nucleotides, the CDR3 is TGTGCCAGCAGCTTAGTCGGGCTAGCGGGAGATTCAGATACGCAGTATTTT.